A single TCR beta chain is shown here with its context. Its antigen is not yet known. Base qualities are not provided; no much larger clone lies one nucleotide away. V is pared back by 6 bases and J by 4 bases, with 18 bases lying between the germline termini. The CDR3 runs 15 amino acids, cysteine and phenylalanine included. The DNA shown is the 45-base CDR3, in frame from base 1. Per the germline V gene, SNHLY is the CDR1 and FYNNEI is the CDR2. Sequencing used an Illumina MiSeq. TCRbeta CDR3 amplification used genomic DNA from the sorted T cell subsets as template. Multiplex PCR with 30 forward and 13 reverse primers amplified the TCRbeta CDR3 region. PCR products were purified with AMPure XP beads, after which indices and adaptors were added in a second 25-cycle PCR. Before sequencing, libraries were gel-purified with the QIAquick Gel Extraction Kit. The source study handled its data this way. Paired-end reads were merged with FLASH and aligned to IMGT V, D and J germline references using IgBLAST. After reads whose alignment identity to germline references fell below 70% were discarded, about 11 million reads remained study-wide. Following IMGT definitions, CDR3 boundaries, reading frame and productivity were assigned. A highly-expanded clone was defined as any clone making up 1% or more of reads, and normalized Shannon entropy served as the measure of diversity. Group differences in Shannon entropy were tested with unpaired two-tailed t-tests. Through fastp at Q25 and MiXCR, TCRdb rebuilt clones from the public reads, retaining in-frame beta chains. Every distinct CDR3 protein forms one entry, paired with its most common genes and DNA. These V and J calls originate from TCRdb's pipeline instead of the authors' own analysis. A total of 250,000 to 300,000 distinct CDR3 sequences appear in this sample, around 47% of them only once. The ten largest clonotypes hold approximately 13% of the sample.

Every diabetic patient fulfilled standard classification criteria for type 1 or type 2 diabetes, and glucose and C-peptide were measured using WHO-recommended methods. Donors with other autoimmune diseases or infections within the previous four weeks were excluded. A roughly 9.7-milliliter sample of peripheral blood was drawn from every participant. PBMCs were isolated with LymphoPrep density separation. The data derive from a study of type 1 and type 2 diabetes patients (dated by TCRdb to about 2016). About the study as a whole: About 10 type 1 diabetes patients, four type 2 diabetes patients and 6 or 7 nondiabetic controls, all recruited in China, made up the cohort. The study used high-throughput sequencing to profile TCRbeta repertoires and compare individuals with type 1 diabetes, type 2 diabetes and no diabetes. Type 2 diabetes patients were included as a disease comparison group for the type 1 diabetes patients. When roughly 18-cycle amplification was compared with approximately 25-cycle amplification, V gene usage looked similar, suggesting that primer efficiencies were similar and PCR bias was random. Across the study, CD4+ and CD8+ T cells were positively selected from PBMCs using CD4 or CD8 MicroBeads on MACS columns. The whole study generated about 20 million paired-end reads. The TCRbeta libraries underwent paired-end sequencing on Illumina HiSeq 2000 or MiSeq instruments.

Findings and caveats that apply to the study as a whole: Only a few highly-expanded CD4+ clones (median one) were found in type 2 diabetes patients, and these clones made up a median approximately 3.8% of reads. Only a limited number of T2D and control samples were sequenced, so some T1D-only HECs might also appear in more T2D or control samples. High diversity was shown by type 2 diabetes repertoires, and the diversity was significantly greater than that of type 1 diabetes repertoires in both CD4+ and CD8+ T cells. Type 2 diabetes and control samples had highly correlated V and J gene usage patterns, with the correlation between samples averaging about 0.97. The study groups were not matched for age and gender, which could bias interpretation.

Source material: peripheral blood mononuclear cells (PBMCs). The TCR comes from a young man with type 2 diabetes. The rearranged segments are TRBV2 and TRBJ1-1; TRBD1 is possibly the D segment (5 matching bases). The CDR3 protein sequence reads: CASSQGWTGGTEAFF. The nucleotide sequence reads TGTGCCAGCAGCCAAGGGTGGACGGGGGGCACTGAAGCTTTCTTT.